The 25 T cell receptor beta chains in this list originate from one sample, sequenced in a study of shared clonotypes between healthy human individuals. TCRdb's table, derived via immunoSEQ multiplex PCR, lists solely in-frame clones and lacks some. The sample has approximately 620,000 clones, around 97% seen once. The specimen was naive CD4+ T cells sorted from blood. Subset indicated: CD45RA+ positively selected. The receptors derive from a woman aged 25 to 39 in good health.

In its sample, this clone was seen once. The same CDR3 can be traced to other DNA sequences in this sample. The CDR3 bases are TGTGCCAGCAGCGTATCTGGGAGCTCCTACAATGAGCAGTTCTTC. This sequence encodes CASSVSGSSYNEQFF. The rearrangement joins TRBV9 to TRBJ2-1; TRBD2 might be the D (5 bases). V lost 1 base and J 0 bases, leaving 8 bases between the germline ends. The germline V gene encodes CDR1 SGDLS and CDR2 YYNGEE. CDR3 size: 15 residues. Based on the CDR3 plus reference TRBV9 and TRBJ2-1, the full variable domain is DSGVTQTPKHLITATGQRVTLRCSPRSGDLSVYWYQQSLDQGLQFLIQYYNGEERAKGNILERFSAQQFPDLHSELNLSSLELGDSALYFCASSVSGSSYNEQFFGPGTRLTVL.

The V and J genes are TRBV27 and TRBJ2-1, with 9 positions matching TRBD2. The length of the CDR3 is 15 residues. V shed 2 bases and J 4 bases; nucleotides not matched to a gene: 3. Germline assignment: CDR1 MNHEY and CDR2 SMNVEV (reference sequence). The CDR3 DNA reads as TGTGCCAGCAGTTTACTGACTAGCGGTTACAATGAGCAGTTCTTC. Translated: CASSLLTSGYNEQFF.

The V gene is TRBV5-1, the J gene TRBJ2-3; 8 bases agree with TRBD2. Per germline, CDR1 SGHRS and CDR2 YFSETQ. This CDR3 is 14 amino acids long. Trimming cost V 10 bases and J 0 bases; bases outside gene matches: 7. The CDR3 spells CAGRAGVSTDTQYF. DNA for the CDR3: TGCGCCGGACGAGCGGGAGTCAGCACAGATACGCAGTATTTT.

J is TRBJ2-2 and V is TRBV19; 9 nucleotides line up with TRBD2. The V gene's germline CDR1 is LNHDA and CDR2 SQIVND (reference sequence). Trimming removed 3 bases from V and 6 bases from J; junction bases left unmatched: 5. CDR3 size: 15 residues. CDR3 protein: CASSMASGVSGELFF. CDR3 bases: TGTGCCAGTAGTATGGCTAGCGGGGTATCCGGGGAGCTGTTTTTT.

This chain joins TRBV28 and TRBJ2-7; D gene unclear. The V end was cut by 6 bases, the J end by 2 bases, with 8 bases between. The germline V gene has CDR1 MDHEN and CDR2 SYDVKM. CDR3 length: 12 amino acids. The CDR3 sequence: CASRDGTYEQYF. CDR3 in DNA: TGTGCCAGCAGGGACGGTACCTACGAGCAGTACTTC.

The genes are TRBV11-2 and TRBJ1-2, with D perhaps matching TRBD1 (5 bases). The length of the CDR3 is 14 residues. CDR1 is SGHAT, CDR2 FQNNGV, per germline. Trimming removed 1 base from V and 1 base from J, with 7 bases in between. In DNA form, the CDR3 reads TGTGCCAGCAGCTTAGGAGGGGTTAACTATGGCTACACCTTC. Translation gives CASSLGGVNYGYTF.

The V and J genes are TRBV18 and TRBJ2-7, with D perhaps being TRBD1 or TRBD2 (5 bases each). V lost 6 bases and J lost 3, with 21 bases in between. This CDR3 is built from 16 residues. The germline gives CDR1 KGHSH, CDR2 LQKENI. CDR3 nucleotide sequence: TGTGCCAGCTCCCCCGGGGCGCAACGGGTAAACTACGAGCAGTACTTC. Encoded protein: CASSPGAQRVNYEQYF.

This chain joins TRBV28 and TRBJ2-2, with D perhaps TRBD1 (5 bases). Trimming took 3 bases from V and 1 from J, leaving 18 bases between them. Looked up from germline, CDR1 is MDHEN and CDR2 is SYDVKM. This CDR3 is 18 amino acids long. The CDR3 DNA follows: TGTGCCAGCAGTTTTAGGTTGGGGCAGCTGAAGAACACCGGGGAGCTGTTTTTT. Protein product: CASSFRLGQLKNTGELFF.

Notes on this clone: This specimen includes other DNA sequences encoding the same CDR3. The genes are TRBV6-5 and TRBJ1-1; D is uncertain. V lost 0 bases and J 1 base, leaving 3 bases between the germline ends. The CDR3 consists of 13 residues. Looked up from germline, CDR1 is MNHEY and CDR2 is SVGAGI. CDR3 nucleotide sequence: TGTGCCAGCAGTTACTCAAGGAACACTGAAGCTTTCTTT. Its translation is CASSYSRNTEAFF.

This clone has just one count. The rearrangement links TRBV9 to TRBJ1-1, with D maybe TRBD1 (6 bases). Trimming stripped 4 bases from V and 5 bases from J, with 15 bases between. CDR1 and CDR2 from the germline V gene are SGDLS and YYNGEE. CDR3 length: 14 amino acids. The CDR3 nucleotides read TGTGCCAGCAGCCGGCAAGGGGGTTGGACTGAAGCTTTCTTT. Its protein is CASSRQGGWTEAFF.

On this clone: Because it lacks the conserved phenylalanine or tryptophan at the end, this CDR3 is likely a read error. This chain links TRBV6-5 with TRBJ1-1; no clear D. From germline, CDR1 is MNHEY and CDR2 SVGAGI. This CDR3 spans 13 amino acids. V was shortened by 6 bases and J by 1 base, with 9 bases between the two germline ends. CDR3 protein: CASRHTENTEAFL. CDR3 nucleotide sequence: TGTGCCAGCAGACACACAGAGAACACTGAAGCTTTCCTT.

J is TRBJ2-7 and V is TRBV20-1; D gene ambiguous. V gave up 0 bases and J gave up 6 bases, with 6 bases separating them. Germline V CDR1 and CDR2: DFQATT, SNEGSKA (reference sequence). The length of the CDR3 is 11 residues. The CDR3 reads CSARDPGEQYF. DNA of the CDR3: TGCAGTGCTAGAGATCCGGGCGAGCAGTACTTC.

The CDR3 here is CASRAGAYEQYF. CDR3 bases: TGTGCCAGCAGAGCCGGGGCCTACGAGCAGTACTTC. The chain combines TRBV6-6 with TRBJ2-7; perhaps TRBD2 as D (5 bases). The ends were cut back, 6 bases at V and 2 bases at J, with 8 bases in the middle. CDR3 length equals 12 residues. Germline CDR1 MNHNY, CDR2 SVGAGI (reference sequence).

The gene calls are TRBV6-1 and TRBJ2-7; 7 bases line up with TRBD1. The CDR3 runs to 14 residues. CDR1 and CDR2 from the germline V gene are MNHNS and SASEGT. The V and J ends lost 4 bases and 1 base, in that order; junction bases with no gene match: 4. The CDR3 nucleotides are TGTGCCAGCAGTGTAGGGACAGTTTCCTACGAGCAGTACTTC. It translates to CASSVGTVSYEQYF.

V gene TRBV28 combines with J gene TRBJ2-5; a weak D match, TRBD2 (5 bases). V lost 6 bases and J lost 6, with 20 bases in between. The CDR3 has 15 residues. CDR1 and CDR2 (germline): MDHEN, SYDVKM. CDR3 sequence (DNA): TGTGCCAGCAGCCCCCCCCTAGCTGGTAGACAGACCCAGTACTTC. It translates to CASSPPLAGRQTQYF.

The V and J genes are TRBV5-6 and TRBJ2-1, with D possibly being TRBD1 (5 bases). The germline V gene encodes CDR1 SGHDT and CDR2 YYEEEE. V lost 2 bases and J lost 12, with 18 bases in between. This CDR3 is built from 14 residues. The CDR3: CASSLFSPSQGQFF. The CDR3 nucleotides read TGTGCCAGCAGCTTATTCAGCCCCTCTCAGGGGCAGTTCTTC.

V gene TRBV7-2 combines with J gene TRBJ2-3; 7 bases match TRBD2. V shed 1 base, J shed 5 bases, and the junction held 6 bases outside the gene matches. This CDR3 comprises 15 residues. Germline V gene lookup returns CDR1 SGHTA and CDR2 FQGNSA. The CDR3 sequence is CASSLEAGVRDTQYF. In DNA, the CDR3 is TGTGCCAGCAGCTTAGAGGCGGGAGTGAGAGATACGCAGTATTTT.

The V gene is TRBV5-4, the J gene TRBJ2-5; 10 nucleotides line up with TRBD2. The germline gives CDR1 SGHNT, CDR2 YYREEE (reference sequence). The CDR3 runs to 16 residues. V was pared by 4 bases and J by 5 bases, with 11 bases of the junction left unmatched. CDR3 DNA: TGTGCCAGCAGCGAATACAGGACTAGCGGTATGGAGACCCAGTACTTC. This gives the protein CASSEYRTSGMETQYF.

The J gene is TRBJ1-4, the V gene TRBV5-1; D is undetermined. From germline, CDR1 is SGHRS and CDR2 YFSETQ. This CDR3 has 14 residues. Trimming took 4 bases from V and 0 from J, leaving 7 bases between them. CDR3 in amino acids: CASSPVATNEKLFF. CDR3 DNA sequence: TGCGCCAGCAGCCCAGTTGCAACTAATGAAAAACTGTTTTTT.

The chain has TRBV25-1 and TRBJ2-4; D is undetermined. The germline V gene encodes CDR1 MGHDK and CDR2 SYGVNS. V was trimmed by 2 bases and J by 9 bases, leaving 11 bases between them. The CDR3 consists of 13 residues. CDR3 residues: CASSEGGNVIQYF. CDR3 DNA: TGTGCCAGCAGTGAAGGTGGCAATGTCATTCAGTACTTC. Using reference TRBV25-1 and TRBJ2-4 for the parts outside the CDR3, the full variable domain is EADIYQTPRYLVIGTGKKITLECSQTMGHDKMYWYQQDPGMELHLIHYSYGVNSTEKGDLSSESTVSRIRTEHFPLTLESARPSHTSQYLCASSEGGNVIQYFGAGTRLSVL.

The V call is TRBV12-5, the J call TRBJ1-1, with D unclear. The germline gives CDR1 LGHNT, CDR2 FRNRAP. CDR3 length equals 13 residues. V was cut by 2 bases and J by 2 bases, with 6 bases left in between. The CDR3 protein is CASGLRVNTEAFF. CDR3 nucleotides: TGTGCTAGTGGTTTGCGTGTCAACACTGAAGCTTTCTTT. Filled out from reference TRBV12-5 and TRBJ1-1, the complete variable domain reads DARVTQTPRHKVTEMGQEVTMRCQPILGHNTVFWYRQTMMQGLELLAYFRNRAPLDDSGMPKDRFSAEMPDATLATLKIQPSEPRDSAVYFCASGLRVNTEAFFGQGTRLTVV.

The V and J genes are TRBV10-3 and TRBJ2-7; 7 nucleotides agree with TRBD1. This CDR3 spans 16 amino acids. Germline trimming cut 7 bases from V and 2 bases from J; bases unmatched to any gene: 14. The germline gives CDR1 ENHRY, CDR2 SYGVKD. In DNA, the CDR3 is TGTGCCATCACCTCGCAAGGGACAGCGAGCCCCTACGAGCAGTACTTC. Protein sequence: CAITSQGTASPYEQYF.

The J gene is TRBJ2-3, the V gene TRBV5-1; 9 nucleotides agree with TRBD2. This CDR3 is 14 amino acids long. Germline V CDR1 and CDR2: SGHRS, YFSETQ. V shed 8 bases and J 0 bases; nucleotides not matched to a gene: 4. This chain's CDR3 is CARRLAESTDTQYF. CDR3 nucleotides: TGCGCCAGACGACTAGCGGAAAGCACAGATACGCAGTATTTT.

The chain recombines TRBV5-1 with TRBJ2-1; TRBD1 or TRBD2 may be the D gene (5 bases each). V was trimmed by 3 bases and J by 0 bases, leaving 16 bases between them. This CDR3 comprises 17 residues. Germline V CDR1 and CDR2: SGHRS, YFSETQ. CDR3 sequence reads: CASSSGPGKSSYNEQFF. In DNA, the CDR3 is TGCGCCAGCAGCTCGGGGCCAGGAAAGAGCTCCTACAATGAGCAGTTCTTC.

J is TRBJ2-1 and V is TRBV29-1; D is possibly TRBD1 or TRBD2 (5 bases each). V was cut by 4 bases and J by 4 bases, with 14 bases left in between. Per the germline V gene, CDR1 is SQVTM and CDR2 is ANQGSEA. This CDR3 region has 14 residues. CDR3 loop: CSVASGAGYNEQFF. CDR3 coding DNA: TGCAGCGTTGCGTCCGGGGCTGGTTACAATGAGCAGTTCTTC.